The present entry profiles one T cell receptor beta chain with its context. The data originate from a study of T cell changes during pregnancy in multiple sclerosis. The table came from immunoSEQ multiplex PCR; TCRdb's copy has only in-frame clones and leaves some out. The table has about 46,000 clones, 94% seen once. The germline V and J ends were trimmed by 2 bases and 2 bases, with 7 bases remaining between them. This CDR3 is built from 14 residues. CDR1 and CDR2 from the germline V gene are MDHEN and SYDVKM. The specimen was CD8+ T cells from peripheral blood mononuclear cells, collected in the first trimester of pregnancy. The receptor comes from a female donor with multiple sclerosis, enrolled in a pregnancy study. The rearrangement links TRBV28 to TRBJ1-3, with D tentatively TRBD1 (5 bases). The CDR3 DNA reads TGTGCCAGCAGTTTAACAGGTGCTGGAAACACCATATATTTT. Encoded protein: CASSLTGAGNTIYF.